Shown below are 9 T cell receptor beta chains from a single sample sequenced in a study of T-cell memory formation after mild COVID-19. One entry per CDR3 protein, called by TCRdb with MiXCR from the 5' RACE reads. The sample has fewer than 50,000 distinct CDR3 sequences; 8.5% to 10% are singletons. Sequencing was carried out using PBMCs or a T cell subset sorted from them (not recorded which). These receptors were taken from an adult woman who had mild COVID-19 (a few samples of this study predate the infection). Cell type and time point are not known.

This chain links TRBV15 with TRBJ1-1, with D perhaps TRBD1 (5 bases). Germline CDR1 reads LNHNV; CDR2 reads YYDKDF (reference sequence). There are 16 residues in the CDR3. The germline V and J ends were trimmed by 1 base and 1 base, with 13 bases remaining between them. CDR3 loop: CATSRGRGGQNTEAFF. CDR3 DNA sequence: TGTGCCACCAGCAGAGGTCGGGGCGGGCAGAACACTGAAGCTTTCTTT.

The chain uses TRBV27 and TRBJ2-7; tentatively, D is TRBD2 (6 bases). The CDR3 length is 13 residues. V was clipped by 5 bases and J by 7 bases, with 15 bases between them. Germline CDR1 and CDR2: MNHEY and SMNVEV (reference sequence). The CDR3 protein is CASSPPGRGEQYF. The DNA for the CDR3 is TGTGCCAGCAGTCCCCCCGGCCGGGGGGAGCAGTACTTC.

The chain recombines TRBV19 with TRBJ2-1; 9 nucleotides match TRBD2. Germline-derived CDR1 and CDR2 are LNHDA and SQIVND (reference sequence). V trimming: 1 base; J trimming: 3 bases; junction bases outside the gene matches: 4. The CDR3 loop spans 16 amino acids. The CDR3 DNA reads TGTGCCAGTAGTATAGCGGCTAGCGGGGTCTACAATGAGCAGTTCTTC. It translates to CASSIAASGVYNEQFF.

This clonotype has ten or more counts. The V gene is TRBV2, the J gene TRBJ1-2, with 9 bases that match TRBD1. From germline, CDR1 is SNHLY and CDR2 FYNNEI. V shed 8 bases and J 8 bases; nucleotides not matched to a gene: 12. The CDR3 contains 14 residues. The CDR3 sequence: CASSQPEGTGGYTF. CDR3 in DNA: TGTGCCAGCTCACAACCGGAGGGGACAGGGGGCTACACCTTC.

A few counts support this clonotype. This sequence joins TRBV20-1 and TRBJ1-6; tentatively, D is TRBD1 (6 bases). The germline gives CDR1 DFQATT, CDR2 SNEGSKA (reference sequence). This CDR3 is built from 17 residues. V was clipped by 6 bases and J by 7 bases, with 25 bases between them. In nucleotides, the CDR3 is TGCAGTGCGAGTGGTTCGGGAGGGGGACGGCGGAATTCACCCCTCCACTTT. Amino acid sequence: CSASGSGGGRRNSPLHF.

The table lists this clonotype with many counts. V and J are TRBV12-3 or TRBV12-4 and TRBJ1-1; TRBD1 matches 9 bases. The length of the CDR3 is 16 residues. Trimming cost V 6 bases and J 4 bases; bases outside gene matches: 12. The CDR3 spells CASSRDRVQGVTEAFF. The CDR3 coding sequence is TGTGCCAGCAGCCGGGACAGGGTCCAGGGGGTCACTGAAGCTTTCTTT.

There are many counts of this clonotype. The rearrangement uses TRBV7-3 and TRBJ2-1; D perhaps matches TRBD2 (6 bases). This CDR3 has 16 amino acids. Germline V lookup: CDR1 SGHTA, CDR2 FQGTGA. Trimming took 2 bases from V and 5 from J, leaving 16 bases between them. The CDR3 sequence is CASSLSGTYNNNEQFF. The CDR3 coding sequence is TGTGCCAGCAGCTTATCCGGGACTTACAATAACAATGAGCAGTTCTTC.

The genes are TRBV20-1 and TRBJ2-7; 10 nucleotides agree with TRBD2. CDR3 size: 14 residues. Germline CDR1 and CDR2: DFQATT and SNEGSKA (reference sequence). J gave up 8 bases and V 1 base, and 8 bases lay outside the gene matches. For the CDR3, the DNA is TGCAGTGCTAGAGTCCCTAGCGGGGGCACGAAGCAGTACTTC. It codes for CSARVPSGGTKQYF.

The sample holds many counts of this clonotype. This chain connects TRBV2 to TRBJ2-3; TRBD2 matches at 11 bases. V shed 5 bases, J shed 2 bases, and the junction held 9 bases outside the gene matches. Germline CDR1 SNHLY, CDR2 FYNNEI. The CDR3 has 17 residues. CDR3 in amino acids: CASSPRGTSGYTDTQYF. The CDR3 nucleotides are TGTGCCAGCAGTCCACGAGGGACTAGCGGATACACAGATACGCAGTATTTT.